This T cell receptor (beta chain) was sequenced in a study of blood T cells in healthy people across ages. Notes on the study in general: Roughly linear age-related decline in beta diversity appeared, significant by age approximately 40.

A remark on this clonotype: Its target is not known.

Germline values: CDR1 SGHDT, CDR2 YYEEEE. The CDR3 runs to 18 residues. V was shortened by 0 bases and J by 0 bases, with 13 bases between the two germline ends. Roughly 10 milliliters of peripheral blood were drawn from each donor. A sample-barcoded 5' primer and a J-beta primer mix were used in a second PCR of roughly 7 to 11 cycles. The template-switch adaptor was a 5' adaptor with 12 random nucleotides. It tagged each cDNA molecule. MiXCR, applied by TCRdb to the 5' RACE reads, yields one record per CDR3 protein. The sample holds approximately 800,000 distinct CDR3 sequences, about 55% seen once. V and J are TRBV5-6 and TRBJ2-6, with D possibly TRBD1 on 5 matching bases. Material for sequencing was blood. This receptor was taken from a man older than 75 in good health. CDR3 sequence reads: CASSLGAGFGSGANVLTF. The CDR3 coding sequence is TGTGCCAGCAGCTTGGGAGCAGGGTTTGGCTCTGGGGCCAACGTCCTGACTTTC.